What follows describes a single T cell receptor (beta chain). The antigen this receptor binds is unknown. Per-base quality was not reported, and no clone a single base away is much larger than it. The cohort consisted of more than 650 healthy bone marrow donors. All cohort members were sampled while nominally healthy, although unrecorded immune exposures were likely present. The donor tested CMV seropositive, placing the donor among the roughly 270 seropositive members of the cohort. Each donor provided a peripheral blood sample, and peripheral blood mononuclear cells were used for TCR beta sequencing. The Qiagen DNeasy Blood Extraction Kit was used to extract genomic DNA from the blood cell samples. The data stem from a study of cytomegalovirus exposure and HLA in healthy donors (TCRdb year 2017). Regarding the research as a whole: An earlier analysis of several hundred of the donors reported 250 to 300 Gb of sequence data and some 100 million unique TCR beta sequences from 150 million to 200 million T cells. To predict cytomegalovirus infection status, the study brought together high-throughput TCR immunosequencing, statistical association of individual TCRs with disease status, and machine learning. A later analysis re-analyzed previously published TCR beta repertoires from 500 to 700 donors and added high-resolution HLA genotyping to study TCR occurrence patterns. HLA typing included class I and class II loci at four-digit resolution. The number of typed donors differed by locus: roughly 629-630 for A, B, C, DRB1 and DQB1; approximately 540 for DQA1; 600 to 610 for DPA1; and approximately 450 for DPB1. The later analysis used no new phenotypic data to find candidate immune exposures, relying instead on TCR beta sequences and their occurrence across donors. Genome-wide SNP genotypes for about 65% of the roughly 670 donors were used in a later genetic analysis, which treated that subset as a discovery cohort. Alongside the repertoire data, information on donor age, sex, ethnicity and CMV serostatus was compiled. The T cell repertoires of 666 subjects were profiled by immunosequencing and related to cytomegalovirus serostatus. An earlier analysis of some 500 of the donors applied high-throughput TCR beta sequencing to assess whether each TCR beta V gene segment acted as functional or pseudogenic. In addition to the first cohort of 650 to 800 subjects, a separate validation cohort of approximately 130 different subjects was used. Every repertoire in the discovery cohort had been generated on one and the same sequencing platform. Of the approximately 400 genotyped donors, approximately 80% were placed in the genetic ancestry cluster associated with self-reported Caucasian donors. An early release that covered some 630 HLA-typed donors contained about 300 gigabases of sequencing data and 70 million to 100 million unique TCR sequences. Across some 400 genotyped donors of the cohort, an average of about 240,000 unique TCR beta nucleotide sequences per donor were sequenced, and 15% to 20% of those sequences were non-productive. Several DR-DQ haplotypes were handled as single units for association and clustering because linkage in the cohort was strong. The aim of the study was to test whether cataloging public T cell receptors could identify signatures of past pathogen exposure.

The investigation overall reported the following: A total of roughly 160 TCR beta chains were listed by the study as associated with cytomegalovirus. According to a later analysis, most CMV-associated TCR beta chains appeared to be HLA-restricted, and the HLA associations seemed to be driven largely by CMV exposure. The authors suggested that the approach could potentially be extended to other disease states and immunological phenotypes. Over 15 rarely observed V segments, including chromosome 9 orphons, were excluded from the earlier analysis of approximately 600 of the donors because counts were too low. The classifier was reported to diagnose cytomegalovirus status with high specificity and sensitivity in both the original and validation cohorts. A few of the identified cytomegalovirus-associated TCR beta chains were confirmed in vitro to be specific for cytomegalovirus antigens. V-gene and J-gene trimming of TCR beta chains was associated with a missense DCLRE1C variant in a later genetic analysis, and the association was replicated in an independent cohort. Because some donors lacked HLA typing at each locus, the association tests relied only on the typed subset. A later analysis found that HLA-associated TCR beta chains were more clonally expanded and had lower generation probabilities than equally common non-associated chains. A later genetic analysis reported fewer N-insertions in productive TCRs among donors in an Asian-associated ancestry cluster than the roughly 620-donor mean. The only immune exposure information available for the cohort was CMV serostatus. In a later analysis, TCR association rates were found to vary across HLA loci, with the most associated TCRs seen for DRB1 alleles and the fewest for HLA-C alleles. When HLA alleles, especially DR and DQ, strongly co-occurred, attributing TCR associations to individual alleles was difficult. Broadly in line with IMGT annotations, most TCR beta V segments showed up in productive rearrangements about 87% or about 30% of the time in an earlier analysis of approximately 640 of the donors. A cluster of highly shared sequence variants was judged likely to represent a technical artifact of the sequencing pipeline. A further reported finding was that TCR beta sequences accurately predicted the HLA-A and HLA-B alleles for most subjects in the first cohort. In a later analysis, several top co-occurrence clusters were reported to appear linked to parvovirus B19, influenza, CMV and Epstein-Barr virus. Only TCR beta chains were sequenced in this cohort, and the absence of alpha or paired-chain data limited detectable features. Linkage disequilibrium might explain the correlated functional status among segregating V segments, but an unknown experimental factor could not be ruled out. Some IMGT-functional V segments, including TRBV6-2 and TRBV6-3, could not be distinguished by the 87-base-pair reads and were therefore excluded. A later analysis associated 17,000 or so TCR beta sequences with specific HLA alleles at a false discovery rate of 0.05. Presence/absence analyses assumed roughly uniform sequencing depth across donors, an assumption that may not hold. Most TCR sequences were seen in very few donors, while some public TCRs were found in many individuals.

Libraries were made using the immunoSEQ multiplex PCR assay. A mixture of 60 forward primers for TCR Vbeta segments and 13 reverse primers for TCR Jbeta segments was used in the multiplex PCR. The CDR3 region of rearranged TCR beta genes was amplified from genomic DNA with a multiplex PCR assay. The Illumina HiSeq System was used to sequence the amplified TCR beta libraries as 87-base-pair reads. As for the original processing: In a later analysis, tens of millions of unique TCR beta chains were counted across the approximately 620 repertoires, and some 10 million of these chains were shared by at least two donors. A nearest-neighbor algorithm error-corrected the raw reads and collapsed the reads into unique sequences, merging closely related sequences to remove PCR and sequencing errors. V, D and J gene segments were assigned by aligning CDR3 sequences to IMGT reference sequences. For a sequence to be retained, a match of at least six nucleotides to both a V gene segment and a J gene segment was required. Rearrangements were classified as productive when the CDR3 lacked stop codons and remained in frame with V and J, and all other rearrangements were classified as non-productive. CDR3 was defined by IMGT convention, running from the second conserved V-encoded cysteine to the conserved J-encoded phenylalanine. Sequences without an unambiguous match to a single V gene segment were excluded from the earlier analysis of approximately 560 of the donors. An earlier analysis of fewer than 750 of the donors called V segments functional above 56.7% productive rearrangements and segregating when the between-donor standard deviation exceeded 5%. A statistical classification framework was developed to diagnose cytomegalovirus status using the catalog of TCR beta chain sequences. In a later analysis, V and J genes were assigned by comparing TCR nucleotide sequences against IMGT/GENE-DB human TR gene sequences. A later analysis assigned CDR3 sequences and most-parsimonious VDJ recombination scenarios with the TCRdist pipeline. In a later analysis, each TCR beta chain was defined by its CDR3 amino acid sequence together with its V-gene family, and reads lacking a unique V-gene family were excluded. To address suspected cross-contamination and a sequencing artifact, a later analysis removed roughly 580 highly shared, low-generation-probability nucleotide sequences. In a later analysis, a clonal expansion index was calculated for each public chain from normalized within-repertoire ranks of inferred template counts. A later analysis computed generation probabilities with a VDJ recombination model fitted to out-of-frame rearrangements, and checked the results against IGoR. In a later analysis, TCR-TCR, TCR-HLA and TCR-CMV co-occurrence was scored with hypergeometric tests, and a repertoire-size bias correction was applied to TCR pairs. False discovery rates were estimated in a later analysis by permuting HLA or CMV assignments 20 times. In a later analysis, co-occurring TCRs were grouped using DBSCAN, and TCRdist sequence similarity was added for clustering within HLA-allele-positive subsets. For co-occurrence clustering, repertoires with fewer than 30,000 or more than 120,000 public chains were excluded, along with roughly 5 repertoires with anomalous nucleotide sharing. The table was pulled from immuneACCESS by TCRdb, which kept in-frame rearrangements only. Such tables lose some clones; where checked, under half of the loss comes from unresolved V genes, and the rest has no known cause. The D gene and trimming were derived from the DNA, and the V and J assignments and clone size from that table. The sample table shows 150,000 to 200,000 clones, and around 79% are seen once. The ten largest clonotypes hold 1.5% to 1.7% of the sample.

Including the terminal cysteine and phenylalanine, the CDR3 comprises 17 residues. Only the CDR3 region is kept as DNA, spanning 51 bases read in frame from base 1. Looking up the germline V gene yields CDR1 LGHNA and CDR2 YSLEER. V loses 5 bases at its end and J loses 6 bases; junction bases beyond the gene matches: 17. The chain uses TRBV4-3 and TRBJ1-2, and 8 junction bases match TRBD1. The sequenced material came from PBMCs. The TCR originated in a girl aged 5-17 years in good health and CMV-seropositive. The CDR3 protein sequence reads: CASSKIGSDRVRDGYTF. The nucleotides read TGCGCCAGCAGCAAAATTGGCTCGGACAGGGTGCGGGATGGCTACACCTTC.